This passage covers 16 T cell receptor beta chains from one sample sequenced in a study of T cells after yellow fever vaccination. From the 5' RACE reads, TCRdb called clonotypes with MiXCR, one entry per CDR3 protein. The sample contains tens of thousands of distinct CDR3 sequences, 3.4% of which appear only once. The specimen was PBMCs, either bulk or a sorted T-cell subset (CD4+, CD8+, memory, or dextramer-sorted; not recorded which), collected approximately 40 days after the first yellow fever vaccination. The receptors derive from a man younger than 35 who received the YFV17D yellow fever vaccine.

This clonotype showed up many times. This chain uses TRBV28 with TRBJ1-2; possibly TRBD1 for D (5 bases). This CDR3 has 14 residues. The V end lost 3 bases, the J end lost 4 bases, and 12 bases lay between the germline ends. Germline V gene data show CDR1 as MDHEN and CDR2 as SYDVKM. CDR3 protein: CASSFRGAGYGYTF. CDR3 sequence (DNA): TGTGCCAGCAGTTTCCGGGGCGCCGGCTATGGCTACACCTTC.

In regard to this clonotype: A clone one base away is much larger, so this may be a read error. V gene TRBV30 combines with J gene TRBJ2-1, with D perhaps TRBD2 (6 bases). Germline CDR1 and CDR2: GTSNPN and SVGIG (reference sequence). Trimming took 8 bases from V and 5 from J, leaving 22 bases between them. The CDR3 length is 15 residues. The CDR3 loop reads CARQRAKGGDNEQFF. The CDR3 nucleotides read TGTGCCAGGCAAAGGGCGAAAGGAGGGGACAATGAGCAGTTCTTC.

Details on this clonotype: This may be a read error, as it is one base from a much larger clone. The V call is TRBV19, the J call TRBJ1-5, with D unclear. The CDR3 runs to 14 residues. In germline, CDR1 is LNHDA, CDR2 SQIVND (reference sequence). V was clipped by 3 bases and J by 5 bases, with 11 bases between them. The CDR3 nucleotides are TGTGCCAGTAGTATTAGAAACAGTCATCAGCCCCAGCATTTT. This translates into CASSIRNSHQPQHF.

The rearrangement uses TRBV20-1 and TRBJ2-2; the D gene is possibly TRBD2 (6 bases). With 1 base removed from V and 4 bases from J, the gap between germline ends came to 16 bases. The CDR3 is 16 residues long. In germline, CDR1 is DFQATT, CDR2 SNEGSKA (reference sequence). This CDR3 reads CSARGLRRGPTGELFF. In nucleotides, the CDR3 is TGCAGTGCTAGAGGCCTCAGGAGGGGCCCCACCGGGGAGCTGTTTTTT.

This clonotype was counted many times. The chain recombines TRBV18 with TRBJ1-6, with TRBD1 as a possible D gene (6 bases). Germline V CDR1 and CDR2: KGHSH, LQKENI. CDR3 length: 13 residues. Deletions cut 2 bases from V and 11 bases from J, with 10 bases between. CDR3 sequence reads: CASSPYRDAPLHF. Here the CDR3 DNA reads TGTGCCAGCTCACCATACAGGGACGCACCCCTCCACTTT.

This clonotype was seen ten or more times. At one end, the junction sequence differs from germline, possibly due to a read error. The rearrangement uses TRBV14 and TRBJ2-7; TRBD1 matches at 7 bases. CDR3 size: 11 residues. The germline CDR1 and CDR2 sequences are SGHDN and FVKESK. CDR3 sequence (DNA): TGTGCCAGCAGCCAAGGAAGGGGGCAGGCCTTC. Amino acid sequence: CASSQGRGQAF.

This clonotype was seen repeatedly, ten times or more. The chain has TRBV20-1 and TRBJ1-5, with 7 bases matching TRBD1. From germline, CDR1 is DFQATT and CDR2 SNEGSKA (reference sequence). The CDR3 runs to 15 residues. With 5 bases clipped from V and 7 bases from J, the junction kept 14 bases outside the gene matches. The CDR3 nucleotides read TGCAGTGCTTCACAGGGGTCCCGAGTTTGGCAGCCCCAGCATTTT. Translation: CSASQGSRVWQPQHF.

This clonotype was counted ten times or more. The rearrangement links TRBV21-1 to TRBJ1-2. TRBV21-1 is assigned pseudogene status. The CDR3 totals 14 residues. CDR3 coding DNA: TGTGCCAGCAGCAAAGAACATCCAGTCTATGGCTACACCTTC. Translated, it gives CASSKEHPVYGYTF.

In its sample, this clonotype was seen many times. V and J are TRBV6-5 and TRBJ1-6, with D perhaps TRBD1 (5 bases). V lost 7 bases to trimming and J lost 9 bases, with 22 bases between them. CDR1 MNHEY and CDR2 SVGAGI come from the germline V gene. This CDR3 region has 16 residues. The CDR3 protein is CASTYSRVEGRSPLHF. Here the CDR3 DNA reads TGTGCCAGCACCTACTCCAGGGTGGAGGGTCGTTCACCCCTCCACTTT.

In its sample, this clonotype was seen many times. The chain has TRBV5-1 and TRBJ2-2; maybe TRBD1 (5 bases). The CDR3 has 13 amino acids. Trimming stripped 7 bases from V and 3 bases from J, with 10 bases between. In germline, CDR1 is SGHRS, CDR2 YFSETQ. CDR3 region: CASGAQDTGELFF. The CDR3 DNA reads TGCGCCAGCGGGGCCCAGGACACCGGGGAGCTGTTTTTT.

This clonotype has a count of ten or more. The chain links TRBV11-2 to TRBJ1-5, with TRBD1 as a possible D gene (6 bases). V was cut by 0 bases and J by 9 bases, with 15 bases left in between. Germline V gives CDR1 SGHAT, CDR2 FQNNGV. This CDR3 has 15 residues. The CDR3 spells CASSLESGGGGPQHF. The CDR3 region has the DNA TGTGCCAGCAGCTTAGAATCCGGGGGCGGGGGGCCCCAGCATTTT.

In this sample, this clonotype turned up many times. The rearrangement uses TRBV10-3 and TRBJ2-1, with 10 bases fitting TRBD1. Germline values: CDR1 ENHRY, CDR2 SYGVKD. V shed 6 bases and J 6 bases; nucleotides not matched to a gene: 8. This CDR3 comprises 15 residues. CDR3 region: CAIRRQGALGNEQFF. The CDR3 DNA reads TGTGCCATCAGAAGACAGGGGGCTCTGGGCAATGAGCAGTTCTTC.

This clonotype was observed many times. This chain links TRBV6-2 or TRBV6-3 with TRBJ2-6; 7 nucleotides align to TRBD2. CDR3 length: 21 residues. Trimming at V came to 6 bases and at J to 3 bases, leaving 23 bases not matched to a gene. Germline-derived CDR1 and CDR2 are MNHEY and SVGEGT. CDR3 loop: CASSRWTSQRGAPHGANVLTF. DNA for the CDR3: TGTGCCAGCAGCCGTTGGACGTCCCAGCGGGGCGCTCCCCATGGGGCCAACGTCCTGACTTTC.

This clonotype was seen at least ten times. The gene calls are TRBV28 and TRBJ1-6, with 7 bases aligning to TRBD1. Unmatched junction bases numbered 18, after V lost 6 bases and J lost 7 bases. Germline V gene data show CDR1 as MDHEN and CDR2 as SYDVKM. The length of the CDR3 is 18 residues. CDR3 protein: CASRHHLNRGKENSPLHF. CDR3 DNA sequence: TGTGCCAGCAGGCATCACCTCAACAGGGGAAAGGAGAATTCACCCCTCCACTTT.

This clonotype was detected ten times or more. The J gene is TRBJ2-3, the V gene TRBV7-9; 9 bases match TRBD2. The CDR3 is made up of 16 amino acids. CDR1 SEHNR and CDR2 FQNEAQ come from the germline V gene (reference sequence). V dropped 4 bases and J dropped 5; count of bases not matched to a gene: 10. The CDR3 nucleotides read TGTGCCAGCAGCTCCTCGGGTAGCGGGGGTATAGATACGCAGTATTTT. Translating it yields CASSSSGSGGIDTQYF.

This clonotype was seen ten or more times. V gene TRBV24-1 combines with J gene TRBJ2-3; D tentatively reads TRBD1 or TRBD2 (6 bases each). The V end was cut by 4 bases, the J end by 6 bases, with 16 bases between. The germline V gene encodes CDR1 KGHDR and CDR2 SFDVKD. The CDR3 sequence is 15 residues long. CDR3 loop: CATSDALPGADTQYF. CDR3 in DNA: TGTGCCACCAGTGACGCCCTACCGGGGGCGGATACGCAGTATTTT.